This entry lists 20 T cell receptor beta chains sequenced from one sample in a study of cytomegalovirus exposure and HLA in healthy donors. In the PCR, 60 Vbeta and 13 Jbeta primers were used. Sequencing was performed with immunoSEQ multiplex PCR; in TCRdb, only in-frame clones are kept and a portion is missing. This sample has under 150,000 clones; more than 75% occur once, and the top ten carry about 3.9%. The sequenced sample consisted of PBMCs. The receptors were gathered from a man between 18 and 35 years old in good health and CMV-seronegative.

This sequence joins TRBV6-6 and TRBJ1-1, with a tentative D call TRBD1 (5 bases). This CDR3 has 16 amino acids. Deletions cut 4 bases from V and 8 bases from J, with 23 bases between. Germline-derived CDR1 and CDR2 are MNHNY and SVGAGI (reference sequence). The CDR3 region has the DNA TGTGCCAGCAGTTCCCCGGGACTCTCGTATCGGGTCGAAGCTTTCTTT. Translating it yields CASSSPGLSYRVEAFF.

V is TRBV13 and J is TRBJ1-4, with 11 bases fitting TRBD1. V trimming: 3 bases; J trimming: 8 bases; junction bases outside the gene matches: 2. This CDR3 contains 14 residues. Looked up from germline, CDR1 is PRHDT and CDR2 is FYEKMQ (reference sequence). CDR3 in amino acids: CASSFRTGGEKLFF. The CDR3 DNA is TGTGCCAGCAGCTTTAGGACAGGGGGCGAAAAACTGTTTTTT. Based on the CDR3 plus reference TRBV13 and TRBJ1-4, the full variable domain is AAGVIQSPRHLIKEKRETATLKCYPIPRHDTVYWYQQGPGQDPQFLISFYEKMQSDKGSIPDRFSAQQFSDYHSELNMSSLELGDSALYFCASSFRTGGEKLFFGSGTQLSVL.

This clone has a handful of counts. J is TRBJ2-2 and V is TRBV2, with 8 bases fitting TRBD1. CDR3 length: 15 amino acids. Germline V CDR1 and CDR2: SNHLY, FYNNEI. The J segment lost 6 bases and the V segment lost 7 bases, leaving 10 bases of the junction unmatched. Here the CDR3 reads CASTSRTGTAGELFF. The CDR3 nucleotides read TGTGCCAGCACTAGTAGGACAGGGACAGCCGGGGAGCTGTTTTTT.

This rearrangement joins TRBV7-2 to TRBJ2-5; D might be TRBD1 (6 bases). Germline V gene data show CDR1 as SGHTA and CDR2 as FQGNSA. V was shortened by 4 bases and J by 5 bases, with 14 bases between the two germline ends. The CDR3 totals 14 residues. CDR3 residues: CASSSTGLHETQYF. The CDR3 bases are TGTGCCAGCAGCTCTACAGGGTTACACGAGACCCAGTACTTC.

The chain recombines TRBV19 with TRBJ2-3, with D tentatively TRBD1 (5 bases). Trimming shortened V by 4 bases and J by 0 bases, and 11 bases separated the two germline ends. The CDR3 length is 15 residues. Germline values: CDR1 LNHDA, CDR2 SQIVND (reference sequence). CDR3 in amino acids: CASSNPRVSTDTQYF. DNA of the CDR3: TGTGCCAGTAGTAACCCCAGGGTTAGCACAGATACGCAGTATTTT. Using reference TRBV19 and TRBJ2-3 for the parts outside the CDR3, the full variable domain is DGGITQSPKYLFRKEGQNVTLSCEQNLNHDAMYWYRQDPGQGLRLIYYSQIVNDFQKGDIAEGYSVSREKKESFPLTVTSAQKNPTAFYLCASSNPRVSTDTQYFGPGTRLTVL.

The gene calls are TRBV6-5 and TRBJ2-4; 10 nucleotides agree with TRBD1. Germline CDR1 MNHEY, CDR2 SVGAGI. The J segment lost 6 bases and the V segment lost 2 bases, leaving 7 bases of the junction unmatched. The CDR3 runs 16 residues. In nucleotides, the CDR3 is TGTGCCAGCAGTTACGTTGGACAGGGGGGAGGAAACATTCAGTACTTC. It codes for CASSYVGQGGGNIQYF.

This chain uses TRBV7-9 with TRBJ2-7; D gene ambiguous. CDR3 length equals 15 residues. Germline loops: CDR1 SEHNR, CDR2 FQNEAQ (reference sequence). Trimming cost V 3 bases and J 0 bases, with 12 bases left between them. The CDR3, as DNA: TGTGCCAGCAGCTTTTCTCTAGAGCCCTCCTACGAGCAGTACTTC. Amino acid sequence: CASSFSLEPSYEQYF.

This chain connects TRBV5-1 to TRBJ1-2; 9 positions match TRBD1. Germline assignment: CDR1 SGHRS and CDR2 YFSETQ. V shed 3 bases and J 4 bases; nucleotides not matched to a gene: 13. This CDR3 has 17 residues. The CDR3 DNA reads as TGCGCCAGCAGCTGGCGAGGGGACAGGGCCCTTCTCTATGGCTACACCTTC. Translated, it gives CASSWRGDRALLYGYTF. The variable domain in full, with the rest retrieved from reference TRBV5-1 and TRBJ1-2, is KAGVTQTPRYLIKTRGQQVTLSCSPISGHRSVSWYQQTPGQGLQFLFEYFSETQRNKGNFPGRFSGRQFSNSRSEMNVSTLELGDSALYLCASSWRGDRALLYGYTFGSGTRLTVV.

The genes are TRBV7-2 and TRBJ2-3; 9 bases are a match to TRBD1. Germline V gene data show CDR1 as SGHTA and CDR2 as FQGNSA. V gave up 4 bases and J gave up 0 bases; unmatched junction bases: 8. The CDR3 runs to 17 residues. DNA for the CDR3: TGTGCCAGCAGCTCCGGGGGGACAGGGTATAGCACAGATACGCAGTATTTT. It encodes CASSSGGTGYSTDTQYF.

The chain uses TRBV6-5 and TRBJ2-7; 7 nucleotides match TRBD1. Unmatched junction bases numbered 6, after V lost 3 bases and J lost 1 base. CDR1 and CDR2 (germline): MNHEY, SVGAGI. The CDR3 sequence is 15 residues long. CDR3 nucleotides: TGTGCCAGCAGTTATAGGGGGCGCGGGTCCTACGAGCAGTACTTC. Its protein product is CASSYRGRGSYEQYF.

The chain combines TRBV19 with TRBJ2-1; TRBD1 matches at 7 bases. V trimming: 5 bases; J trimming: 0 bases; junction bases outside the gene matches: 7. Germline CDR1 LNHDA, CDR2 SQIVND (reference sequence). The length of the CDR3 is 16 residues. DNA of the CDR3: TGTGCCAGTAGTTCCCGGACAGGCTACTCCTACAATGAGCAGTTCTTC. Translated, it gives CASSSRTGYSYNEQFF.

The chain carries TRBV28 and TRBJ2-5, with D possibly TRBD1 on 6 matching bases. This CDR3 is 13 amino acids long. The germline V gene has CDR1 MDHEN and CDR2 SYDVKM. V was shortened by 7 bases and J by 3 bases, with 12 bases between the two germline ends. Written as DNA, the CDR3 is TGTGCCAGCACCCAGGGGCGGGAAGAGACCCAGTACTTC. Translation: CASTQGREETQYF.

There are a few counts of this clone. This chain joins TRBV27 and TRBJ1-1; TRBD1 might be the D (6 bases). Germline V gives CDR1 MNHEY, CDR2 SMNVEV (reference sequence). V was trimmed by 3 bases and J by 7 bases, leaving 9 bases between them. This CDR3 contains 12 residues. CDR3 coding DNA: TGTGCCAGCAGTTTTCTGACAGGTGAAGCTTTCTTT. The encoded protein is CASSFLTGEAFF.

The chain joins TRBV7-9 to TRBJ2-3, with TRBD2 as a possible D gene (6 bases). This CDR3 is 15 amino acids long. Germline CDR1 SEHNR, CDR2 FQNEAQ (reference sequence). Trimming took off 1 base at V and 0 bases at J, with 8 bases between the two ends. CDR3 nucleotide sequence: TGTGCCAGCAGCTTAGGGGAGGTTAGCACAGATACGCAGTATTTT. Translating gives CASSLGEVSTDTQYF.

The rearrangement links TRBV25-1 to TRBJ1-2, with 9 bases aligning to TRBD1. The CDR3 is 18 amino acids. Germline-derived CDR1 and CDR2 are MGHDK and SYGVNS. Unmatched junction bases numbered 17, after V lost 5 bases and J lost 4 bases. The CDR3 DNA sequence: TGTGCCAGCAGTAAGGCGTCCGGACAGGGGAACTTAGGCTATGGCTACACCTTC. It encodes CASSKASGQGNLGYGYTF.

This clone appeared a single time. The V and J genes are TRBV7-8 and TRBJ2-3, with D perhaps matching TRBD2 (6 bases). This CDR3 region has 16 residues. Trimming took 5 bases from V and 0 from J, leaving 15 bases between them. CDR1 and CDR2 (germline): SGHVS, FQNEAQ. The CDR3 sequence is CASSIGTSRSTDTQYF. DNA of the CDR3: TGTGCCAGCAGCATTGGGACTTCCCGTAGCACAGATACGCAGTATTTT.

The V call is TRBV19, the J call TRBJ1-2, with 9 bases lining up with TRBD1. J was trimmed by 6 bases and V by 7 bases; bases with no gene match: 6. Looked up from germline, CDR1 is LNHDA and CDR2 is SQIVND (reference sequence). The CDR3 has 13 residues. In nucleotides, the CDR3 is TGTGCCAGTAACGTCTGGGACAGGGATGGCTACACCTTC. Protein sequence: CASNVWDRDGYTF.

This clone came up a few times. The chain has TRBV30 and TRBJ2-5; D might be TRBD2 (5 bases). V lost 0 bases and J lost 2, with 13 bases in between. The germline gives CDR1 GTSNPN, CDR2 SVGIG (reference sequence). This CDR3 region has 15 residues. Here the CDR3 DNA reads TGTGCCTGGAGTGTTATGGCGGGCGTTCAAGAGACCCAGTACTTC. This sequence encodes CAWSVMAGVQETQYF.

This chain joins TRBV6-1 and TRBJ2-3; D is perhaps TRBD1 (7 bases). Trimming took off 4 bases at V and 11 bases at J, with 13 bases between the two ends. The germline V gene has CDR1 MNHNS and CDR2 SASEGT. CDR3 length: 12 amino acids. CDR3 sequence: CASSGGTVKQYF. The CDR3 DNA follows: TGTGCCAGCAGTGGCGGGACAGTGAAGCAGTATTTT.

CDR3 DNA: TGTGCCAGCAGCTTAATTTCCGCGACAGGGGCCTACGAGCAGTACTTC. Protein product: CASSLISATGAYEQYF. This sequence joins TRBV7-9 and TRBJ2-7; 8 bases align to TRBD1. Germline CDR1 is SEHNR and CDR2 is FQNEAQ (reference sequence). V gave up 2 bases and J gave up 2 bases; unmatched junction bases: 8. The CDR3 is 16 amino acids.